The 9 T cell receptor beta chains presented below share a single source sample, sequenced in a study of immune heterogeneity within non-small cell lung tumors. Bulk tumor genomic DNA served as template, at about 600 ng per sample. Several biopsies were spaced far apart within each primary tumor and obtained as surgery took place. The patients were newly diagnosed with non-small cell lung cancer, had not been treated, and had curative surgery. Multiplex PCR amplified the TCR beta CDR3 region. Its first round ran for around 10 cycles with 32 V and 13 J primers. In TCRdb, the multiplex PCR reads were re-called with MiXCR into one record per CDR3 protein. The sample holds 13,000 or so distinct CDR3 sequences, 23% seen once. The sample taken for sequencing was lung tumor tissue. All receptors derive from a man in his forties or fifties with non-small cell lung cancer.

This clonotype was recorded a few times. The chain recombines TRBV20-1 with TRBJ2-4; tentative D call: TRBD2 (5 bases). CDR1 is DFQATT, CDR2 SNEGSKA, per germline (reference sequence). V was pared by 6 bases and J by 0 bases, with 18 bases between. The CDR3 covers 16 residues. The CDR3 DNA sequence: TGCAGTGCCTTGGGCGGGCCCCCCCTAGCCAAAAACATTCAGTACTTC. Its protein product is CSALGGPPLAKNIQYF.

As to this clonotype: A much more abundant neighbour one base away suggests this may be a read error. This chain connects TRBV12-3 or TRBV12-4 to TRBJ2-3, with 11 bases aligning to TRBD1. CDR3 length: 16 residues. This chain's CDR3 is CGSTPDGTGGWDTQYF. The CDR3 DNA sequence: TGTGGCAGCACCCCCGACGGGACAGGGGGTTGGGATACGCAGTATTTT.

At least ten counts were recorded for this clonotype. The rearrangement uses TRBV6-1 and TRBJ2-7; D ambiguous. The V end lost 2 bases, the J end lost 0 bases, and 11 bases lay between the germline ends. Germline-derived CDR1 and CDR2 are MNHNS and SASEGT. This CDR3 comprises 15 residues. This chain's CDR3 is CASSERPISSYEQYF. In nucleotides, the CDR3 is TGTGCCAGCAGTGAACGTCCGATCTCCTCCTACGAGCAGTACTTC.

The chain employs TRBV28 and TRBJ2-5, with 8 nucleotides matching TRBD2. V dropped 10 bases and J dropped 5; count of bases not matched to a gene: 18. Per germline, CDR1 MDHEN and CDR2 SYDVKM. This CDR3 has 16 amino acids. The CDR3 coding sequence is TGTGCCATCAGCACTAGCGGCAGGATCGGCGGGGAGACCCAGTACTTC. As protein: CAISTSGRIGGETQYF.

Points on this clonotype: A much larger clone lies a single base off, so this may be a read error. Written as DNA, the CDR3 is TGTGCCAGCATCCCCCAAAGTGAGCAGTTCTTC. Encoded protein: CASIPQSEQFF. The V and J genes are TRBV7-9 and TRBJ2-1; D is undetermined. This CDR3 is built from 11 residues. V was cut by 7 bases and J by 9 bases, with 10 bases left in between. From germline, CDR1 is SEHNR and CDR2 FQNEAQ (reference sequence).

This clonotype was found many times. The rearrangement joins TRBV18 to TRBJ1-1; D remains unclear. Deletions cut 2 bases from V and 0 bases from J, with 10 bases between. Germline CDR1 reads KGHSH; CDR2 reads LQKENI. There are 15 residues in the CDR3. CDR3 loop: CASSPYGSMNTEAFF. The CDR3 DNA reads TGTGCCAGCTCACCATACGGGAGTATGAACACTGAAGCTTTCTTT.

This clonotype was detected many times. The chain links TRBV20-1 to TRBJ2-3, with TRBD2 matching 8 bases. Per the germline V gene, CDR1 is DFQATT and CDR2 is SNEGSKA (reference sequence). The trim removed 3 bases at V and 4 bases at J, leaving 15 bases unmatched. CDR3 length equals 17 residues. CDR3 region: CSASQSTSGSEPDTQYF. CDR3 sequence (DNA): TGCAGTGCTAGCCAATCAACCAGCGGGAGCGAGCCAGATACGCAGTATTTT.

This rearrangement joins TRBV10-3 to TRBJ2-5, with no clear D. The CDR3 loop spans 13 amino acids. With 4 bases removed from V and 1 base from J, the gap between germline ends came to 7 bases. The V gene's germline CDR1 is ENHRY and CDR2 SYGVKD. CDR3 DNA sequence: TGTGCCATCAGTGTAGGAATCCAAGAGACCCAGTACTTC. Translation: CAISVGIQETQYF.

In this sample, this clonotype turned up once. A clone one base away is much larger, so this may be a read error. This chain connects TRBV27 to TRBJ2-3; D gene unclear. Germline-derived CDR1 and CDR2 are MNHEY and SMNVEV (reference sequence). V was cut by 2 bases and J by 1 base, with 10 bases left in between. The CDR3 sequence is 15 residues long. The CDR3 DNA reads TGTGCCAGCAGTTTAAGTCAGTGGGGCACAGATACGCAGTATTTT. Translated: CASSLSQWGTDTQYF.